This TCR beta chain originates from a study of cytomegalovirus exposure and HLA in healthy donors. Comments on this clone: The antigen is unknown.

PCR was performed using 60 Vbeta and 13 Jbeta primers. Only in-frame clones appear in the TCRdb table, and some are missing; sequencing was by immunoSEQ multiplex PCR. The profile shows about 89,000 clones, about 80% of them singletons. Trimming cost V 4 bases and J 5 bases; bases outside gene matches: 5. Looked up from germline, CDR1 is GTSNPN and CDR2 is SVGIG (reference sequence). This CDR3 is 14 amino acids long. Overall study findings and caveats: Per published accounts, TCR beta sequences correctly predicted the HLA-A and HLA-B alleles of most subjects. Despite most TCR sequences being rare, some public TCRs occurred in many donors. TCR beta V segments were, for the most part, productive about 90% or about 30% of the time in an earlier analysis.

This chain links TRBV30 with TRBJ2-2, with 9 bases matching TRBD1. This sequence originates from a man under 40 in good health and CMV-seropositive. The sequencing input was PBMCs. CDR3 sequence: CAWNPGQGTGELFF. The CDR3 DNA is TGTGCCTGGAACCCGGGACAGGGAACCGGGGAGCTGTTTTTT.